The 5 T cell receptor beta chains below all came from one sample that was sequenced in a study of blood T cell repertoires in COVID-19. Measured with immunoSEQ multiplex PCR; TCRdb has only the in-frame clones, and not every one. The sample includes about 270,000 clones, roughly 88% of them seen just once. The sample comprised PBMCs or T cells enriched from blood (not recorded which). These receptors all stem from a woman between 40 and 55 years old with acute COVID-19.

The V and J genes are TRBV16 and TRBJ2-6; D is perhaps TRBD1 (5 bases). CDR1 KGHSY and CDR2 FQNENV come from the germline V gene. CDR3 length: 17 amino acids. Trimming removed 2 bases from V and 0 bases from J, with 11 bases in between. CDR3 region: CASSQGAGASGANVLTF. The CDR3 coding sequence is TGTGCCAGCAGCCAAGGGGCTGGAGCCTCTGGGGCCAACGTCCTGACTTTC.

The V gene is TRBV9, the J gene TRBJ2-7; no reliable D call. Germline V gene data show CDR1 as SGDLS and CDR2 as YYNGEE. The V and J ends lost 4 bases and 0 bases respectively, with 17 bases between them. The CDR3 covers 16 residues. The CDR3 DNA reads TGTGCCAGCAGCCCGTCTCCGGGTCCCAGCTCCTACGAGCAGTACTTC. It is translated as CASSPSPGPSSYEQYF.

The J gene is TRBJ1-5, the V gene TRBV21-1. TRBV21-1 is an annotated pseudogene. The CDR3 totals 18 residues. The CDR3 is CASSKAQESGESNQPQHF. CDR3 DNA sequence: TGTGCCAGCAGCAAAGCGCAGGAGTCTGGGGAGAGCAATCAGCCCCAGCATTTT.

This clone appeared a single time. The chain couples TRBV7-3 to TRBJ2-7; 9 bases agree with TRBD1. CDR3 size: 15 residues. The V gene's germline CDR1 is SGHTA and CDR2 FQGTGA. V lost 3 bases to trimming and J lost 2 bases; unmatched junction nucleotides: 5. The CDR3 loop is CASSLGTGPAYEQYF. CDR3 coding DNA: TGTGCCAGCAGCTTGGGGACAGGGCCGGCCTACGAGCAGTACTTC.

This chain connects TRBV18 to TRBJ2-5; no firm D call. This CDR3 spans 13 amino acids. In germline, CDR1 is KGHSH, CDR2 LQKENI. V was cut by 2 bases and J by 1 base, with 5 bases left in between. The CDR3 sequence: CASSPTIQETQYF. In nucleotides, the CDR3 is TGTGCCAGCTCACCAACAATCCAAGAGACCCAGTACTTC.